This T cell receptor (beta chain) appears in the sequencing data of a study of shared clonotypes between healthy human individuals. Across the whole study: Researchers assigned three CD4 naive, three CD4 memory, two CD8 naive and one CD8 memory plate to each donor.

Germline CDR1 and CDR2: SGDLS and YYNGEE. Trimming at V came to 6 bases and at J to 1 base, leaving 10 bases not matched to a gene. The CDR3 length is 18 residues. Subsets obtained from CD4+ cells comprised CD45RA+ naive and CD45RA-negative memory cells. Sorted-subset replicate PCR reactions contained approximately 190 ng DNA, corresponding to around 30,000 T cell genomes. Data came from immunoSEQ multiplex PCR; TCRdb stores just in-frame clones and leaves some out. The sample contains roughly 2,300,000 clones, 85% to 95% of which appear only once. Sample: naive CD4+ T cells from PBMCs. Subset given: CD45RA+ positively selected. This receptor was taken from a man younger than 35 in good health. Some clones in this sample may be carry-over from other donors' samples. The chain combines TRBV9 with TRBJ2-2; 12 positions agree with TRBD2. The CDR3 nucleotides are TGTGCCAGCAACTCACTAGCGGGAGGACAACGGAACACCGGGGAGCTGTTTTTT. The encoded protein is CASNSLAGGQRNTGELFF.